Shown below are 3 T cell receptor beta chains from a single sample sequenced in a study of early stage breast cancer tumors. Some clones are missing from TCRdb's copy, which holds only in-frame ones; the method was immunoSEQ multiplex PCR. The sample holds 20,000 to 25,000 clones, about 78% seen once. The specimen was blood. Every receptor here comes from a person aged 55 to 75 with breast cancer.

The V call is TRBV7-9, the J call TRBJ2-2; D is ambiguous. The CDR3 totals 13 residues. With 5 bases removed from V and 6 bases from J, the gap between germline ends came to 10 bases. Germline V gene sequence: CDR1 SEHNR, CDR2 FQNEAQ (reference sequence). CDR3 DNA sequence: TGTGCCAGCAGCCCGGGTAGTCCCGGGGAGCTGTTTTTT. Translating gives CASSPGSPGELFF.

V is TRBV5-4 and J is TRBJ2-1, with TRBD1 matching over 9 bases. Germline CDR1 and CDR2: SGHNT and YYREEE (reference sequence). V was clipped by 4 bases and J by 8 bases; unmatched bases: 10. CDR3 length: 15 residues. CDR3: CASSVRTGVIDEQFF. As DNA, the CDR3 is TGTGCCAGCAGCGTACGGACAGGGGTGATCGATGAGCAGTTCTTC.

The chain employs TRBV5-4 and TRBJ2-3, with 13 bases aligning to TRBD2. The J segment lost 6 bases and the V segment lost 4 bases, leaving 5 bases of the junction unmatched. Germline assignment: CDR1 SGHNT and CDR2 YYREEE (reference sequence). The CDR3 has 15 amino acids. In nucleotides, the CDR3 is TGTGCCAGCAGCAAGGGACTAGCGGGAACGGATACGCAGTATTTT. Its translation is CASSKGLAGTDTQYF.